The 19 T cell receptor beta chains in this list originate from one sample, sequenced in a study of long-term antiretroviral therapy in people with HIV. At survey level, the immunoSEQ assay was run in its v3.0 version. Assay: immunoSEQ multiplex PCR; the TCRdb copy retains only in-frame clones and omits some. Counted here are tens of thousands of clones, around 82% occurring once; the ten biggest clones make up 7.5% to 9.5%. Specimen: unsorted PBMCs, collected 3 years after starting antiretroviral therapy. The receptors were sampled from a middle-aged man with HIV.

The chain carries TRBV19 and TRBJ2-7; D call uncertain. V was trimmed by 4 bases and J by 3 bases, leaving 13 bases between them. Germline V CDR1 and CDR2: LNHDA, SQIVND (reference sequence). The CDR3 extends over 14 amino acids. CDR3 sequence: CASSTSTKNYEQYF. The CDR3 nucleotides read TGTGCCAGTAGTACCTCGACAAAGAACTACGAGCAGTACTTC.

The V gene is TRBV11-3, the J gene TRBJ2-3; 9 bases match TRBD1. V gave up 4 bases and J gave up 3 bases; unmatched junction bases: 5. CDR3 size: 15 residues. The germline gives CDR1 SGHNT, CDR2 YENEEA. The CDR3 region has the DNA TGTGCCAGCAGCTCATCCGGGACAGGGACAGATACGCAGTATTTT. This encodes CASSSSGTGTDTQYF.

The V and J genes are TRBV4-2 and TRBJ2-7, with D perhaps TRBD1 or TRBD2 (7 bases each). The CDR3 has 16 amino acids. The germline V gene encodes CDR1 LGHNA and CDR2 YNFKEQ. V was clipped by 3 bases and J by 7 bases, with 22 bases between them. CDR3 region: CASSHVRGSGTWEQYF. DNA of the CDR3: TGTGCCAGCAGCCACGTCAGGGGGAGCGGGACGTGGGAGCAGTACTTC.

The rearrangement links TRBV2 to TRBJ1-4; TRBD1 matches at 9 bases. Trimming cost V 2 bases and J 7 bases; bases outside gene matches: 2. The CDR3 has 14 residues. Germline loops: CDR1 SNHLY, CDR2 FYNNEI. The CDR3 nucleotides read TGTGCCAGCAGTGAAAAGGACAGGGGTGAAAAACTGTTTTTT. It yields the protein CASSEKDRGEKLFF.

V and J are TRBV7-8 and TRBJ2-3; 11 bases are shared with TRBD2. The CDR3 has 15 residues. The V segment lost 5 bases and the J segment 6 bases; nucleotides outside the gene matches: 7. Per germline, CDR1 SGHVS and CDR2 FQNEAQ. The CDR3 protein is CASSPGLADIDTQYF. The CDR3 nucleotides read TGTGCCAGCAGCCCGGGACTAGCGGACATCGATACGCAGTATTTT.

This chain uses TRBV2 with TRBJ2-4, with D perhaps TRBD2 (6 bases). The CDR3 loop spans 18 amino acids. The germline gives CDR1 SNHLY, CDR2 FYNNEI. Trimming removed 1 base at V and 2 bases at J, with 18 bases between. Here the CDR3 DNA reads TGTGCCAGCAGTGAAGACGGCAGCGGAGGGGACTCCAAAAACATTCAGTACTTC. Translated: CASSEDGSGGDSKNIQYF.

This chain joins TRBV2 and TRBJ2-5, with 9 bases aligning to TRBD2. Unmatched junction bases numbered 17, after V lost 10 bases and J lost 5 bases. Germline CDR1 and CDR2: SNHLY and FYNNEI. The CDR3 covers 16 residues. In nucleotides, the CDR3 is TGTGCCACCGCGGGGGGGCGGGAAGAGTCTGGCGAGACCCAGTACTTC. This codes for CATAGGREESGETQYF.

This clone occurred once. The chain links TRBV5-4 to TRBJ2-1; 12 bases match TRBD2. V shed 3 bases, J shed 7 bases, and the junction held 11 bases outside the gene matches. CDR1 is SGHNT and CDR2 is YYREEE in the germline V gene (reference sequence). The CDR3 has 17 residues. The CDR3 nucleotides are TGTGCCAGCAGCTCGCAGACTAGCGGGAGCTATGGGAATGAGCAGTTCTTC. Amino acid sequence: CASSSQTSGSYGNEQFF. Supplemented by reference TRBV5-4 and TRBJ2-1, the full variable domain reads ETGVTQSPTHLIKTRGQQVTLRCSSQSGHNTVSWYQQALGQGPQFIFQYYREEENGRGNFPPRFSGLQFPNYSSELNVNALELDDSALYLCASSSQTSGSYGNEQFFGPGTRLTVL.

The J gene is TRBJ2-3, the V gene TRBV4-1; 12 bases align to TRBD2. The J segment lost 6 bases and the V segment lost 0 bases, leaving 13 bases of the junction unmatched. Germline CDR1 and CDR2: MGHRA and YSYEKL. This CDR3 comprises 19 residues. The CDR3 reads CASSQEASGGAEVADTQYF. CDR3 coding DNA: TGCGCCAGCAGCCAAGAGGCTAGCGGGGGGGCCGAGGTCGCCGATACGCAGTATTTT.

CDR3 in amino acids: CASSLIAGASSSYEQYF. The CDR3 coding sequence is TGTGCCAGCAGCTTAATAGCGGGAGCAAGCAGCTCCTACGAGCAGTACTTC. The chain links TRBV7-8 to TRBJ2-7, with 9 nucleotides matching TRBD2. J lost 0 bases, V lost 2 bases, and 8 bases had no gene match. The CDR3 totals 17 residues. Germline V gene sequence: CDR1 SGHVS, CDR2 FQNEAQ.

The CDR3 region is CSARGQSEQFF. The CDR3 coding sequence is TGCAGTGCTAGGGGACAAAGTGAGCAGTTCTTC. The chain links TRBV20-1 to TRBJ2-1; perhaps TRBD1 as D (6 bases). Germline-derived CDR1 and CDR2 are DFQATT and SNEGSKA (reference sequence). The CDR3 length is 11 residues. V dropped 3 bases and J dropped 9 bases, with 9 bases sitting between them.

This clone appeared a few times. The V and J genes are TRBV6-1 and TRBJ1-5; D remains unclear. V gave up 6 bases and J gave up 1 base, with 13 bases separating them. CDR1 is MNHNS and CDR2 is SASEGT in the germline V gene. The CDR3 spans 15 residues. This CDR3 is CASRYGVQSNQPQHF. The DNA of the CDR3 is TGTGCCAGCAGGTACGGGGTCCAGAGCAATCAGCCCCAGCATTTT.

This clone was counted a few times. The rearrangement links TRBV11-2 to TRBJ2-7, with a tentative D call TRBD2 (6 bases). This CDR3 is built from 12 residues. The germline V and J ends were trimmed by 4 bases and 7 bases, with 11 bases remaining between them. Germline V lookup: CDR1 SGHAT, CDR2 FQNNGV. In DNA, the CDR3 is TGTGCCAGCAGCTCCCTGGGGAGGGAGCAGTACTTC. Translating gives CASSSLGREQYF.

The V gene is TRBV27, the J gene TRBJ2-7, with 12 bases aligning to TRBD1. The V gene end was trimmed by 5 bases and the J gene end by 5 bases; junction bases not matched to a gene: 7. Germline CDR1 reads MNHEY; CDR2 reads SMNVEV (reference sequence). This CDR3 is built from 15 residues. CDR3 in amino acids: CASSPPGQGANEQYF. Written as DNA, the CDR3 is TGTGCCAGCAGTCCACCGGGACAGGGGGCGAACGAGCAGTACTTC.

The CDR3 is CASSPSDRTPLHF. In nucleotides, the CDR3 is TGTGCCAGCAGTCCGTCCGATCGGACACCCCTCCACTTT. The chain uses TRBV27 and TRBJ1-6; no definite D call. CDR1 and CDR2 from the germline V gene are MNHEY and SMNVEV (reference sequence). V gave up 5 bases and J gave up 11 bases, with 13 bases separating them. The length of the CDR3 is 13 residues.

This clone was seen only once. This chain joins TRBV6-5 and TRBJ2-1, with 10 bases lining up with TRBD1. CDR3 length: 15 residues. J lost 4 bases, V lost 6 bases, and 6 bases had no gene match. The germline V gene has CDR1 MNHEY and CDR2 SVGAGI. The CDR3 DNA follows: TGTGCCAGCAGGAATGCGGGACAGGGGTACAATGAGCAGTTCTTC. Protein product: CASRNAGQGYNEQFF.

The J gene is TRBJ2-1, the V gene TRBV5-4; 9 bases are shared with TRBD1. CDR3 length: 19 amino acids. The V and J ends lost 4 bases and 3 bases, in that order; junction bases with no gene match: 17. Germline CDR1 SGHNT, CDR2 YYREEE (reference sequence). The CDR3 sequence is CASSGPTGTGSDYYNEQFF. The CDR3 DNA sequence: TGTGCCAGCAGCGGGCCAACCGGGACAGGGTCCGACTACTACAATGAGCAGTTCTTC.

The chain has TRBV7-9 and TRBJ2-7; 10 bases fit TRBD2. This CDR3 region has 15 residues. V was clipped by 4 bases and J by 3 bases; unmatched bases: 6. Germline V gives CDR1 SEHNR, CDR2 FQNEAQ (reference sequence). CDR3 in amino acids: CASSSLAGANYEQYF. Here the CDR3 DNA reads TGTGCCAGCAGCTCCCTAGCGGGGGCGAACTACGAGCAGTACTTC.

This clone was counted a single time. This chain uses TRBV10-3 with TRBJ2-7; D ambiguous. The CDR3 totals 11 residues. The germline V and J ends were trimmed by 0 bases and 7 bases, with 4 bases remaining between them. CDR1 and CDR2 from the germline V gene are ENHRY and SYGVKD. Here the CDR3 reads CAISESGEQYF. CDR3 nucleotides: TGTGCCATCAGTGAGTCGGGTGAGCAGTACTTC.